Described below is a single T cell receptor (beta chain) sequence and its context. The CDR3 has 12 amino acids. Germline V gives CDR1 MDHEN, CDR2 SYDVKM. The V end was cut by 5 bases, the J end by 3 bases, with 5 bases between. Donors in Cohort 3 counted as recovered after two negative PCRs, clearance, or symptom resolution. This record belongs to a study of blood T cell repertoires in COVID-19. In the original analysis: Reference gene primer amplification gave nucleated cell count estimates. Assay: immunoSEQ multiplex PCR; the TCRdb copy retains only in-frame clones and omits some. That table gives V, J and clone size, and the DNA gave D and trimming. The sample contains about 180,000 clones, roughly 86% of which appear only once.

This TCR was sampled from a woman in her 30s who had recovered from COVID-19. Sequenced: PBMCs or T cells enriched from blood (not recorded which). This sequence joins TRBV28 and TRBJ2-1; weak D call: TRBD2 (5 bases). The CDR3 sequence: CASSGGYNEQFF. The CDR3 DNA is TGTGCCAGCAGTGGAGGCTACAATGAGCAGTTCTTC.